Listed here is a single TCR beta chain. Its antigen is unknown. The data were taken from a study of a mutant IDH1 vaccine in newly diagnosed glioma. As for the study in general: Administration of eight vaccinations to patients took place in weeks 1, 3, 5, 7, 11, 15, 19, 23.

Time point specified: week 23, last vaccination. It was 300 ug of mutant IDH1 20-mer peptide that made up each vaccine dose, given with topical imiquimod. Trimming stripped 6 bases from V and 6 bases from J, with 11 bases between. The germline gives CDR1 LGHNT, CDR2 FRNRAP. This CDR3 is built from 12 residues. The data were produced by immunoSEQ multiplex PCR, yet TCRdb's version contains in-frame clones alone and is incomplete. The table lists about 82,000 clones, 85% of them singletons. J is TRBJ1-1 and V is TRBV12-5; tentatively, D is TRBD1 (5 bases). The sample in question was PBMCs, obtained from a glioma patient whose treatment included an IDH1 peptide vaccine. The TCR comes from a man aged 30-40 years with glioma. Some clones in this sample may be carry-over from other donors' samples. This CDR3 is CASGSGIPEAFF. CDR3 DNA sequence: TGTGCTAGTGGGTCAGGGATCCCTGAAGCTTTCTTT.